This TCR beta chain was recorded in a study of technical replicates of blood from a handful of donors. The table came from immunoSEQ multiplex PCR; TCRdb's copy has only in-frame clones and leaves some out. Altogether about 100,000 clones are present, about 95% being singletons, with the ten largest covering 0.3% to 0.35%. With V trimmed by 7 bases and J by 4 bases, 9 bases remained unmatched. Germline V gene lookup returns CDR1 SQVTM and CDR2 ANQGSEA. The CDR3 consists of 13 residues. The chain is built from TRBV29-1 and TRBJ1-2; 7 bases are shared with TRBD1. The source is a human donor in good health. The sample consisted of T cells isolated from PBMCs. The DNA for the CDR3 is TGCAGCGAACGAGGGGGCGCCGGCTATGGCTACACCTTC. As protein: CSERGGAGYGYTF.